A selection of T cell receptor beta chains follows, all from one sample in a study of blood T cell repertoires in COVID-19. Profiled with immunoSEQ multiplex PCR; TCRdb holds only in-frame clones, not every one. The data hold roughly 150,000 clones, with about 83% observed a single time. Sequencing was carried out using peripheral blood. Receptors were obtained from a woman aged 65 to 85 with COVID-19, enrolled during active disease. Each CDR3 is given with its conserved first and last residue. The order of the fields is clone size, D gene, J gene, V gene, CDR3 protein, CDR3 DNA. The D gene is left open where the match is weak. A row's size may be missing; if present it is once, few, many or a size class.

clone_size: few; d_call: NA; j_call: TRBJ1-2; v_call: TRBV5-1; cdr3_aa: CASSLDGNYGYTF; cdr3_nt: TGCGCCAGCAGCCTTGACGGGAACTATGGCTACACCTTC
clone_size: NA; d_call: NA; j_call: TRBJ1-1; v_call: TRBV5-1; cdr3_aa: CASIPLAGGTEAFF; cdr3_nt: TGCGCCAGCATCCCATTGGCCGGGGGCACTGAAGCTTTCTTT
clone_size: NA; d_call: NA; j_call: TRBJ1-2; v_call: TRBV27; cdr3_aa: CASSSRGRRDRFYGYTF; cdr3_nt: TGTGCCAGCAGCTCTCGGGGACGGAGGGATCGTTTCTATGGCTACACCTTC
clone_size: NA; d_call: NA; j_call: TRBJ1-6; v_call: TRBV5-1; cdr3_aa: CASSLVAGQENSPLHF; cdr3_nt: TGCGCCAGCAGCTTGGTTGCCGGACAAGAAAATTCACCCCTCCACTTT
clone_size: NA; d_call: NA; j_call: TRBJ1-6; v_call: TRBV5-4; cdr3_aa: CASSLERNNSPLHF; cdr3_nt: TGTGCCAGCAGCTTGGAGCGGAATAATTCACCCCTCCACTTT
clone_size: NA; d_call: NA; j_call: TRBJ2-5; v_call: TRBV18; cdr3_aa: CASSPPLRTAQETQYF; cdr3_nt: TGTGCCAGCTCACCACCTCTCAGGACAGCACAAGAGACCCAGTACTTC
clone_size: NA; d_call: TRBD1; j_call: TRBJ1-5; v_call: TRBV7-8; cdr3_aa: CASSARTGTHQPQHF; cdr3_nt: TGTGCCAGCAGCGCCCGGACAGGAACTCATCAGCCCCAGCATTTT
clone_size: NA; d_call: TRBD2; j_call: TRBJ2-2; v_call: TRBV9; cdr3_aa: CASSVGGGAIRTGELFF; cdr3_nt: TGTGCCAGCAGCGTAGGCGGGGGGGCTATTCGAACCGGGGAGCTGTTTTTT
clone_size: NA; d_call: TRBD2; j_call: TRBJ2-3; v_call: TRBV18; cdr3_aa: CASSPRSAGSTDTQYF; cdr3_nt: TGTGCCAGCTCACCCCGGTCAGCGGGGAGCACAGATACGCAGTATTTT
clone_size: NA; d_call: TRBD1; j_call: TRBJ1-5; v_call: TRBV10-2; cdr3_aa: CASRRDSLSNQPQHF; cdr3_nt: TGCGCCAGCAGACGGGACAGCCTTAGCAATCAGCCCCAGCATTTT
clone_size: NA; d_call: NA; j_call: TRBJ2-5; v_call: TRBV18; cdr3_aa: CASSRSRQETQYF; cdr3_nt: TGTGCCAGCTCACGAAGTCGGCAAGAGACCCAGTACTTC
clone_size: NA; d_call: NA; j_call: TRBJ2-6; v_call: TRBV9; cdr3_aa: CASSVALTGANVLTF; cdr3_nt: TGTGCCAGCAGCGTAGCACTAACTGGGGCCAACGTCCTGACTTTC
clone_size: NA; d_call: TRBD2; j_call: TRBJ2-7; v_call: TRBV11-1; cdr3_aa: CASSLARGGSYEQYF; cdr3_nt: TGTGCCAGCAGCTTAGCGCGGGGGGGCTCCTACGAGCAGTACTTC
clone_size: NA; d_call: TRBD2; j_call: TRBJ2-1; v_call: TRBV6-5; cdr3_aa: CATRTSGRQFF; cdr3_nt: TGTGCCACCAGGACTAGCGGGAGGCAGTTCTTC
clone_size: NA; d_call: NA; j_call: TRBJ2-5; v_call: TRBV5-5; cdr3_aa: CASSLSLAGPKQETQYF; cdr3_nt: TGTGCCAGCAGCTTGTCTCTAGCCGGCCCGAAACAAGAGACCCAGTACTTC
clone_size: NA; d_call: TRBD1; j_call: TRBJ1-2; v_call: TRBV5-1; cdr3_aa: CASSLAGTANYGYTF; cdr3_nt: TGCGCCAGCAGCTTAGCTGGGACAGCTAACTATGGCTACACCTTC
clone_size: NA; d_call: TRBD1; j_call: TRBJ2-7; v_call: TRBV5-1; cdr3_aa: CASSRSGQGAREQYF; cdr3_nt: TGCGCCAGCAGCCGATCGGGACAGGGGGCCCGCGAGCAGTACTTC
clone_size: NA; d_call: TRBD1; j_call: TRBJ1-2; v_call: TRBV5-6; cdr3_aa: CASSSAGTGVSYGYTF; cdr3_nt: TGTGCCAGCAGCTCTGCTGGGACAGGGGTTTCCTATGGCTACACCTTC
clone_size: NA; d_call: TRBD1; j_call: TRBJ2-2; v_call: TRBV5-1; cdr3_aa: CASAPDREFAGELFF; cdr3_nt: TGCGCCAGCGCACCCGACAGGGAATTTGCCGGGGAGCTGTTTTTT
clone_size: once; d_call: TRBD1; j_call: TRBJ2-5; v_call: TRBV11-2; cdr3_aa: CASSLEQQGAGETQYF; cdr3_nt: TGTGCCAGCAGCTTAGAGCAGCAGGGGGCGGGAGAGACCCAGTACTTC
clone_size: NA; d_call: NA; j_call: TRBJ2-7; v_call: TRBV5-1; cdr3_aa: CASSLAGTEVSEQYF; cdr3_nt: TGCGCCAGCAGCTTGGCTGGGACTGAGGTCAGCGAGCAGTACTTC
clone_size: NA; d_call: TRBD2; j_call: TRBJ2-2; v_call: TRBV6-5; cdr3_aa: CASSYGTSSGELFF; cdr3_nt: TGTGCCAGCAGTTACGGGACTAGCTCCGGGGAGCTGTTTTTT
clone_size: NA; d_call: TRBD1; j_call: TRBJ1-2; v_call: TRBV5-1; cdr3_aa: CASSKSQGADGYTF; cdr3_nt: TGCGCCAGCAGCAAGAGTCAGGGGGCGGATGGCTACACCTTC
clone_size: NA; d_call: NA; j_call: TRBJ1-2; v_call: TRBV20-1; cdr3_aa: CSASPGTENNGYTF; cdr3_nt: TGCAGTGCCAGTCCTGGGACTGAGAACAATGGCTACACCTTC
clone_size: NA; d_call: TRBD1; j_call: TRBJ1-4; v_call: TRBV25-1; cdr3_aa: CASRDRGEKLFF; cdr3_nt: TGTGCCAGCAGAGACAGGGGGGAAAAACTGTTTTTT
clone_size: NA; d_call: NA; j_call: TRBJ1-1; v_call: TRBV5-1; cdr3_aa: CASSLIRNTEAFF; cdr3_nt: TGCGCCAGCAGCTTGATTAGGAACACTGAAGCTTTCTTT
clone_size: NA; d_call: NA; j_call: TRBJ1-1; v_call: TRBV7-9; cdr3_aa: CASSPIFRQTNTEAFF; cdr3_nt: TGTGCCAGCAGCCCTATTTTCCGACAGACCAACACTGAAGCTTTCTTT
clone_size: NA; d_call: NA; j_call: TRBJ2-5; v_call: TRBV5-1; cdr3_aa: CASSLDRVETQYF; cdr3_nt: TGCGCCAGCAGCTTGGACAGGGTTGAGACCCAGTACTTC
clone_size: NA; d_call: NA; j_call: TRBJ1-2; v_call: TRBV7-9; cdr3_aa: CASREGEGNGYTF; cdr3_nt: TGTGCCAGCCGGGAGGGTGAAGGTAATGGCTACACCTTC
clone_size: NA; d_call: NA; j_call: TRBJ2-1; v_call: TRBV3-1/TRBV3-2; cdr3_aa: CASSHRPGHFFNEQFF; cdr3_nt: TGTGCCAGCAGCCATCGCCCGGGACACTTTTTCAATGAGCAGTTCTTC
clone_size: once; d_call: TRBD1; j_call: TRBJ2-7; v_call: TRBV19; cdr3_aa: CASSTGQAREQYF; cdr3_nt: TGTGCCAGTAGTACCGGACAGGCGCGCGAGCAGTACTTC
clone_size: NA; d_call: NA; j_call: TRBJ1-2; v_call: TRBV3-1/TRBV3-2; cdr3_aa: CASSHRGNGYTF; cdr3_nt: TGTGCCAGCAGCCATCGGGGTAATGGCTACACCTTC
clone_size: NA; d_call: NA; j_call: TRBJ1-3; v_call: TRBV7-9; cdr3_aa: CASSQAFGGNTIYF; cdr3_nt: TGTGCCAGCAGCCAGGCCTTCGGTGGAAACACCATATATTTT
clone_size: once; d_call: NA; j_call: TRBJ1-1; v_call: TRBV9; cdr3_aa: CASSPPSVYTEAFF; cdr3_nt: TGTGCCAGCAGCCCCCCTTCCGTTTACACTGAAGCTTTCTTT
clone_size: NA; d_call: NA; j_call: TRBJ2-2; v_call: TRBV9; cdr3_aa: CASSGTGTGELFF; cdr3_nt: TGTGCCAGCAGCGGAACAGGGACCGGGGAGCTGTTTTTT
clone_size: once; d_call: TRBD2; j_call: TRBJ2-2; v_call: TRBV7-6; cdr3_aa: CASSLGASGATGELFF; cdr3_nt: TGTGCCAGCAGCTTAGGGGCTAGCGGGGCCACCGGGGAGCTGTTTTTT
clone_size: NA; d_call: NA; j_call: TRBJ1-2; v_call: TRBV7-2; cdr3_aa: CASSRPGGLYGYTF; cdr3_nt: TGTGCCAGCAGCCGGCCGGGGGGACTCTATGGCTACACCTTC
clone_size: few; d_call: TRBD1; j_call: TRBJ2-7; v_call: TRBV6-1; cdr3_aa: CASNHGGTGSYEQYF; cdr3_nt: TGTGCCAGCAATCACGGGGGGACAGGGTCCTACGAGCAGTACTTC
clone_size: NA; d_call: TRBD1; j_call: TRBJ1-5; v_call: TRBV28; cdr3_aa: CASSMDRGPNSNQPQHF; cdr3_nt: TGTGCCAGCAGTATGGACAGGGGGCCAAATAGCAATCAGCCCCAGCATTTT
clone_size: NA; d_call: TRBD1; j_call: TRBJ1-2; v_call: TRBV7-2; cdr3_aa: CASSLFAGTGVWGYTF; cdr3_nt: TGTGCCAGCAGCTTATTTGCTGGGACAGGCGTCTGGGGCTACACCTTC
clone_size: NA; d_call: NA; j_call: TRBJ1-1; v_call: TRBV18; cdr3_aa: CASSPQADWNTEAFF; cdr3_nt: TGTGCCAGCTCACCACAGGCCGACTGGAACACTGAAGCTTTCTTT
clone_size: NA; d_call: TRBD1; j_call: TRBJ2-5; v_call: TRBV10-3; cdr3_aa: CAISDAGGAETQYF; cdr3_nt: TGTGCCATCAGTGATGCAGGGGGCGCGGAGACCCAGTACTTC
clone_size: NA; d_call: TRBD2; j_call: TRBJ2-2; v_call: TRBV2; cdr3_aa: CASSGTSGESNTGELFF; cdr3_nt: TGTGCCAGCAGCGGGACTAGCGGGGAATCGAACACCGGGGAGCTGTTTTTT